These T cell receptor beta chains were read from a single sample in a study of blood T cell repertoires in COVID-19. Assay: immunoSEQ multiplex PCR; the TCRdb copy retains only in-frame clones and omits some. This sample carries fewer than 200,000 clones, 85% to 90% of them seen once, and the ten largest clones take about 12%. The sequenced sample consisted of peripheral blood. These receptors all come from a woman aged 65 to 85 with COVID-19, enrolled during active disease. The CDR3 runs from the conserved cysteine through the conserved F or W. The order of the fields is D gene, V gene, J gene, clone size, CDR3 DNA, CDR3 protein. D genes are given only for firm matches. Rows may omit the clone size; those that give it use once, few, many or a size class.

d_gene: TRBD2; v_gene: TRBV3-1/TRBV3-2; j_gene: TRBJ2-7; abundance: .; CDR3nt: TGTGCCAGCGCTTCCGAAGGGCGGGAGACGGGGCAGTACTTC; CDR3aa: CASASEGRETGQYF
d_gene: TRBD1; v_gene: TRBV7-2; j_gene: TRBJ2-7; abundance: .; CDR3nt: TGTGCCAGCAGCTTATTCCAGGGGGACGAGCAGTACTTC; CDR3aa: CASSLFQGDEQYF
d_gene: .; v_gene: TRBV7-6; j_gene: TRBJ2-7; abundance: .; CDR3nt: TGTGCCAGCAGCTTACTCGCAACTTACTACGAGCAGTACTTC; CDR3aa: CASSLLATYYEQYF
d_gene: .; v_gene: TRBV6-1; j_gene: TRBJ1-6; abundance: once; CDR3nt: TGTGCCAGCAGTGAACGAGGGTCGGAACTAAATTCACCCCTCCACTTT; CDR3aa: CASSERGSELNSPLHF
d_gene: .; v_gene: TRBV30; j_gene: TRBJ2-1; abundance: once; CDR3nt: TGTGCCACCGGGTCTCAATTGTCCGAGCAGTTCTTC; CDR3aa: CATGSQLSEQFF
d_gene: TRBD1; v_gene: TRBV6-5; j_gene: TRBJ1-2; abundance: once; CDR3nt: TGTGCCGCTGACAGGGACTATGGCTACACCTTC; CDR3aa: CAADRDYGYTF
d_gene: .; v_gene: TRBV12-3/TRBV12-4; j_gene: TRBJ2-7; abundance: .; CDR3nt: TGTGCCAGCAGTTTGCACTACGGGCAGTACTTC; CDR3aa: CASSLHYGQYF
d_gene: TRBD1; v_gene: TRBV19; j_gene: TRBJ1-3; abundance: .; CDR3nt: TGTGCCAGCACACGACAGGGGGTTGGAAACACCATATATTTT; CDR3aa: CASTRQGVGNTIYF
d_gene: .; v_gene: TRBV9; j_gene: TRBJ1-6; abundance: .; CDR3nt: TGTGCCAGCAGCGACAGGGCGAGCTCCTATAATTCACCCCTCCACTTT; CDR3aa: CASSDRASSYNSPLHF
d_gene: .; v_gene: TRBV7-2; j_gene: TRBJ2-7; abundance: .; CDR3nt: TGTGCCAGCAGCTCTCGGTCCCCAGGGGACGAGCAGTACTTC; CDR3aa: CASSSRSPGDEQYF
d_gene: .; v_gene: TRBV3-1/TRBV3-2; j_gene: TRBJ1-2; abundance: .; CDR3nt: TGTGCCAGCAGCCAAGTGACAGATGGGGGCTACACCTTC; CDR3aa: CASSQVTDGGYTF
d_gene: TRBD1; v_gene: TRBV27; j_gene: TRBJ1-6; abundance: .; CDR3nt: TGTGCCAGCAGTTTTCGGACAGGGAGCTCCTATAATTCACCCCTCCACTTT; CDR3aa: CASSFRTGSSYNSPLHF
d_gene: .; v_gene: TRBV5-1; j_gene: TRBJ1-6; abundance: few; CDR3nt: TGCGCCAGCAGCTTGGCCGGCAGGGGTAATTCACCCCTCCACTTT; CDR3aa: CASSLAGRGNSPLHF
d_gene: .; v_gene: TRBV20-1; j_gene: TRBJ2-7; abundance: once; CDR3nt: TGCAGTGCTAGTGACTACGGCAGGGCCCCACAATGGGGCCAGTACGAGCAGTACTTC; CDR3aa: CSASDYGRAPQWGQYEQYF
d_gene: .; v_gene: TRBV2; j_gene: TRBJ2-1; abundance: .; CDR3nt: TGTGCCAGCAGTGGGGAGGCACTCCAAAGGAATGAGCAGTTCTTC; CDR3aa: CASSGEALQRNEQFF
d_gene: .; v_gene: TRBV27; j_gene: TRBJ2-7; abundance: .; CDR3nt: TGTGCCAGCAGTTTATCGCTCGGCTACGAGCAGTACTTC; CDR3aa: CASSLSLGYEQYF
d_gene: .; v_gene: TRBV11-1; j_gene: TRBJ2-1; abundance: .; CDR3nt: TGTGCCAGCAGCTTAATTGGACAAAGTTTTGAGCAGTTCTTC; CDR3aa: CASSLIGQSFEQFF
d_gene: .; v_gene: TRBV27; j_gene: TRBJ1-4; abundance: .; CDR3nt: TGTGCCAGCAGTTTGGGTCAGGGGCGTAATGAAAAACTGTTTTTT; CDR3aa: CASSLGQGRNEKLFF